This T cell receptor (beta chain) was recorded in a study of brain T cells in children with intractable seizures. Generated by immunoSEQ multiplex PCR, the TCRdb table keeps only in-frame clones and is missing some. Of hundreds of thousands of clones in the sample, over 90% were seen once. Germline V gene lookup returns CDR1 LNHDA and CDR2 SQIVND (reference sequence). The CDR3 has 15 amino acids. Trimming removed 10 bases from V and 1 base from J; junction bases left unmatched: 6. Time point reported: blood from clinic visit 5 months post-surgery; TSC patient then seizure free. Sequencing was limited to surgery cases with top T cell transcript signatures in brain tissue. A word on this clone: Antigen: not known.

General study results and limits: Patients' HCMV serostatus was unknown; virus specificity rests on CDR3 similarity alone.

This receptor was taken from a boy under two years old with tuberous sclerosis and intractable seizures. V usage is TRBV19 and J usage is TRBJ1-4, with TRBD1 matching 10 bases. The specimen was peripheral blood, collected roughly 5 months after surgery. The CDR3 sequence: CATGQGRKTNEKLFF. DNA of the CDR3: TGTGCCACGGGACAGGGGCGAAAAACTAATGAAAAACTGTTTTTT.